Listed here are 18 T cell receptor beta chains from one sample, sequenced in a study of blood T cells in healthy people across ages. The authors ran a second PCR of about 6 to 11 cycles using a sample-barcoded 5' primer and a J-beta primer mix. MiXCR, run by TCRdb on the 5' RACE reads, gives a single entry per CDR3 protein. The repertoire has some 1,500,000 distinct CDR3 sequences, about 42% of them found once; the top ten carry approximately 4%. The specimen was blood. Every receptor here comes from a young woman in good health.

The V call is TRBV5-1, the J call TRBJ1-2; D ambiguous. Germline values: CDR1 SGHRS, CDR2 YFSETQ. V lost 0 bases, J lost 4 bases, and 7 bases lay in between. The CDR3 has 13 residues. The CDR3 region is CASSLEHSYGYTF. DNA of the CDR3: TGCGCCAGCAGCTTGGAGCACAGCTATGGCTACACCTTC. Full variable domain (outside the CDR3, taken from reference TRBV5-1 and TRBJ1-2): KAGVTQTPRYLIKTRGQQVTLSCSPISGHRSVSWYQQTPGQGLQFLFEYFSETQRNKGNFPGRFSGRQFSNSRSEMNVSTLELGDSALYLCASSLEHSYGYTFGSGTRLTVV.

The rearrangement joins TRBV29-1 to TRBJ2-7, with TRBD1 matching 10 bases. The germline V gene encodes CDR1 SQVTM and CDR2 ANQGSEA. J was trimmed by 7 bases and V by 6 bases; bases with no gene match: 6. The CDR3 runs 12 residues. CDR3 in DNA: TGCAGCGTCAGGACAGGGGGAAATGAGCAGTACTTC. This gives the protein CSVRTGGNEQYF.

This clonotype was found a few times. The chain employs TRBV30 and TRBJ1-2; D gene unclear. Trimming removed 0 bases from V and 2 bases from J, with 13 bases in between. The CDR3 is made up of 15 amino acids. The germline V gene has CDR1 GTSNPN and CDR2 SVGIG (reference sequence). The CDR3 protein is CAWSVRNRVNYGYTF. The CDR3 DNA reads as TGTGCCTGGAGTGTACGAAACCGGGTGAACTATGGCTACACCTTC.

Notes on this clonotype: The germline gene is not matched at one end of the junction; a read error may be the cause. The chain is built from TRBV6-2 or TRBV6-3 and TRBJ2-1; 10 nucleotides line up with TRBD2. CDR3 size: 17 residues. Germline values: CDR1 MNHEY, CDR2 SVGEGT. The CDR3: CANSPFPSGGMFNEQFF. The DNA of the CDR3 is TGTGCCAACAGTCCTTTCCCTAGCGGGGGTATGTTCAATGAGCAGTTCTTC.

This clonotype was seen only a few times. This chain uses TRBV5-1 with TRBJ2-1; 7 bases line up with TRBD2. The CDR3 length is 17 residues. The germline V gene has CDR1 SGHRS and CDR2 YFSETQ. With 4 bases clipped from V and 4 bases from J, the junction kept 14 bases outside the gene matches. The chain's CDR3 is CASSVVWGTSEYNEQFF. CDR3 DNA sequence: TGCGCCAGCAGCGTCGTCTGGGGAACTAGCGAGTACAATGAGCAGTTCTTC.

The V call is TRBV7-2, the J call TRBJ2-1, with D perhaps being TRBD1 or TRBD2 (5 bases each). Deletions cut 3 bases from V and 6 bases from J, with 9 bases between. In germline, CDR1 is SGHTA, CDR2 FQGNSA. This CDR3 has 13 residues. Written as DNA, the CDR3 is TGTGCCAGCAGCTTCCGGGACGGCAATGAGCAGTTCTTC. This translates into CASSFRDGNEQFF.

This sequence joins TRBV7-2 and TRBJ2-1, with 7 bases that match TRBD2. The CDR3 has 17 residues. CDR1 SGHTA and CDR2 FQGNSA come from the germline V gene. V was pared by 0 bases and J by 2 bases, with 7 bases of the junction left unmatched. The CDR3 DNA sequence: TGTGCCAGCAGCTTAGCGGGAGGGGCTAGCACCTACAATGAGCAGTTCTTC. Translation gives CASSLAGGASTYNEQFF.

The chain combines TRBV6-2 or TRBV6-3 with TRBJ1-1, with D unresolved. Germline CDR1 MNHEY, CDR2 SVGEGT. V was pared by 2 bases and J by 5 bases, with 6 bases between. The CDR3 length is 12 residues. The CDR3 is CASSYGRTEAFF. The DNA of the CDR3 is TGTGCCAGCAGTTACGGGAGGACTGAAGCTTTCTTT.

This chain connects TRBV7-2 to TRBJ2-5; 8 bases are shared with TRBD2. This CDR3 spans 13 amino acids. J was trimmed by 1 base and V by 10 bases; bases with no gene match: 5. Per germline, CDR1 SGHTA and CDR2 FQGNSA. The CDR3 sequence is CATSGGAQETQYF. The CDR3 DNA reads TGTGCCACCTCGGGGGGGGCCCAAGAGACCCAGTACTTC.

The rearrangement uses TRBV9 and TRBJ1-2, with 7 bases fitting TRBD1. Per germline, CDR1 SGDLS and CDR2 YYNGEE. This CDR3 is built from 13 residues. V lost 3 bases to trimming and J lost 10 bases; unmatched junction nucleotides: 9. CDR3 region: CASSERRDSDYTF. In DNA form, the CDR3 reads TGTGCCAGCAGCGAGCGAAGGGACAGTGACTACACCTTC.

The chain joins TRBV20-1 to TRBJ1-1; D remains unclear. CDR3 length: 13 residues. The V end was cut by 6 bases, the J end by 5 bases, with 16 bases between. From germline, CDR1 is DFQATT and CDR2 SNEGSKA (reference sequence). The CDR3: CSASGMIETEAFF. The CDR3 nucleotides read TGCAGTGCATCTGGGATGATAGAGACTGAAGCTTTCTTT.

In DNA, the CDR3 is TGTGCCAGCAGCTCAGGACAGGGATTTGAAAAACTGTTTTTT. Amino acids: CASSSGQGFEKLFF. The chain combines TRBV7-9 with TRBJ1-4; 8 nucleotides match TRBD1. The CDR3 totals 14 residues. V gave up 4 bases and J gave up 7 bases; unmatched junction bases: 5. Germline loops: CDR1 SEHNR, CDR2 FQNEAQ (reference sequence). Looking up the rest from reference TRBV7-9 and TRBJ1-4 gives the full variable domain: DTGVSQNPRHKITKRGQNVTFRCDPISEHNRLYWYRQTLGQGPEFLTYFQNEAQLEKSRLLSDRFSAERPKGSFSTLEIQRTEQGDSAMYLCASSSGQGFEKLFFGSGTQLSVL.

This clonotype was counted between two and nine times. The chain carries TRBV5-1 and TRBJ2-5, with 11 nucleotides matching TRBD2. Germline CDR1 SGHRS, CDR2 YFSETQ. The CDR3 is 16 amino acids. The ends lost 5 bases at V and 4 bases at J; junction bases unmatched: 10. The CDR3 here is CASSQLAGVSRETQYF. CDR3 bases: TGCGCCAGCAGTCAACTAGCGGGGGTCTCGAGAGAGACCCAGTACTTC.

This clonotype has more than one count but fewer than ten. This sequence joins TRBV7-2 and TRBJ1-2; D remains unclear. Germline-derived CDR1 and CDR2 are SGHTA and FQGNSA. The CDR3 length is 15 residues. Trimming pared 1 base from V and 0 bases from J, leaving 9 bases between. The CDR3, as DNA: TGTGCCAGCAGCTTAGTCGGCCTAACTAACTATGGCTACACCTTC. Its protein product is CASSLVGLTNYGYTF.

This clonotype appeared a few times. The J gene is TRBJ2-3, the V gene TRBV27, with unresolved D. From germline, CDR1 is MNHEY and CDR2 SMNVEV (reference sequence). Trimming took 8 bases from V and 2 from J, leaving 20 bases between them. The CDR3 loop spans 16 amino acids. The DNA of the CDR3 is TGTGCCAGCGGGTTACTGTCCAAACTTCACACAGATACGCAGTATTTT. Translation: CASGLLSKLHTDTQYF.

V is TRBV6-1 and J is TRBJ2-1, with 9 positions matching TRBD1. The CDR3 runs to 17 residues. Germline V lookup: CDR1 MNHNS, CDR2 SASEGT. Trimming cost V 3 bases and J 4 bases; bases outside gene matches: 10. The CDR3 protein is CASSEPNLGQGYNEQFF. Written as DNA, the CDR3 is TGTGCCAGCAGTGAGCCTAACCTGGGACAGGGATACAATGAGCAGTTCTTC.

Points on this clonotype: One end of the junction does not line up with germline, which may come from a read error. The rearrangement joins TRBV7-2 to TRBJ1-5; D is unresolved. The CDR3 is 16 amino acids. The germline V gene has CDR1 SGHTA and CDR2 FQGNSA. The CDR3 reads CASSLGDNVGKQPQHF. CDR3 in DNA: TGTGCCAGCAGCTTAGGAGACAATGTGGGCAAGCAGCCCCAGCATTTT.

In this sample, this clonotype turned up a few times. The chain combines TRBV29-1 with TRBJ1-1; 11 nucleotides line up with TRBD1. The CDR3 covers 14 residues. The germline V gene encodes CDR1 SQVTM and CDR2 ANQGSEA. V lost 6 bases to trimming and J lost 5 bases; unmatched junction nucleotides: 8. Written as DNA, the CDR3 is TGCAGCGTGCACACCGGGACAGGGGGTACTGAAGCTTTCTTT. It specifies CSVHTGTGGTEAFF.